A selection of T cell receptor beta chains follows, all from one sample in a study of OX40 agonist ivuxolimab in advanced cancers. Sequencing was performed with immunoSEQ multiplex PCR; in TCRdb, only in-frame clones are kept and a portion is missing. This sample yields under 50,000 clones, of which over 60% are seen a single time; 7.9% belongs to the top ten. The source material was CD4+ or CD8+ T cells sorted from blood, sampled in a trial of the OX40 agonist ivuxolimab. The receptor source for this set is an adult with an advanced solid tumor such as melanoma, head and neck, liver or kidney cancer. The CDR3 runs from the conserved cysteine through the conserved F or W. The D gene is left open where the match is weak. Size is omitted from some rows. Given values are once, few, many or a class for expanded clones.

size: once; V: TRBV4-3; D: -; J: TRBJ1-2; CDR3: CASSQDRGVNGYTF; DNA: TGCGCCAGCAGCCAAGATCGGGGGGTTAATGGCTACACCTTC
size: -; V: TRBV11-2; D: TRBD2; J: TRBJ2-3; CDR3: CASSLASGRTDTQYF; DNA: TGTGCCAGCAGCTTAGCTAGCGGACGCACAGATACGCAGTATTTT
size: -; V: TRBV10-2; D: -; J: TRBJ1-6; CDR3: CASSEWAGVNSPLHF; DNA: TGCGCCAGCAGTGAGTGGGCGGGAGTTAATTCACCCCTCCACTTT
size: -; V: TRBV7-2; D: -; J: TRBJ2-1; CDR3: CASSRERAAVNEQFF; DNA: TGTGCCAGCAGCCGGGAACGGGCGGCGGTTAATGAGCAGTTCTTC
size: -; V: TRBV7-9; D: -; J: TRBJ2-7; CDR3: CASSLSPRDYEQYF; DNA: TGTGCCAGCAGCTTATCACCACGGGACTACGAGCAGTACTTC
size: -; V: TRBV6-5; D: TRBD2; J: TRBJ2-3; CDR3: CASRRTSGVPDTQYF; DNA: TGTGCCAGCAGACGGACTAGCGGGGTCCCAGATACGCAGTATTTT
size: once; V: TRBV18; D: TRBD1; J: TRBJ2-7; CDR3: CASSPSGTGGIREQYF; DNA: TGTGCCAGCTCACCTTCCGGGACAGGGGGCATCAGGGAGCAGTACTTC
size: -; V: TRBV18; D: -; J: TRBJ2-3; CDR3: CASSPGTRTDTQYF; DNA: TGTGCCAGCTCACCAGGGACTCGGACAGATACGCAGTATTTT
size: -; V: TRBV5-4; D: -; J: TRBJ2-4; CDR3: CASSQDIGGGYIQYF; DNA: TGTGCCAGCAGCCAAGATATAGGGGGAGGGTACATTCAGTACTTC
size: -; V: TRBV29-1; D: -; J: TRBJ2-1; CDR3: CSSEGESYNEQFF; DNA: TGCAGTTCTGAAGGGGAATCCTACAATGAGCAGTTCTTC
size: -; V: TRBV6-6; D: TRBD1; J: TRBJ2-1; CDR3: CASFQGAGNEQFF; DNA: TGTGCCAGCTTCCAGGGGGCGGGGAATGAGCAGTTCTTC
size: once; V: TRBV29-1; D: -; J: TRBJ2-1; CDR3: CSVEEGGGNEQFF; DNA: TGCAGCGTTGAAGAGGGGGGCGGCAATGAGCAGTTCTTC
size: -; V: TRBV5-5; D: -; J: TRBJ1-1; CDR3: CASSLASGTTEAFF; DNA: TGTGCCAGCAGCTTGGCTTCCGGGACAACTGAAGCTTTCTTT
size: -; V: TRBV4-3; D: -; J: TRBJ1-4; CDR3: CASSHGQRTNEKLFF; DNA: TGCGCCAGCAGCCACGGACAGAGAACTAATGAAAAACTGTTTTTT
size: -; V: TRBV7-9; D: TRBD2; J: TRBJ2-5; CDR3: CASSLGTGGPGETQYF; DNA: TGTGCCAGCAGCTTAGGAACGGGAGGGCCGGGAGAGACCCAGTACTTC
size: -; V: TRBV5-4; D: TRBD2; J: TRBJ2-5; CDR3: CASSLSWTSRETQYF; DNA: TGTGCCAGCAGCTTGTCGTGGACTAGTCGGGAGACCCAGTACTTC
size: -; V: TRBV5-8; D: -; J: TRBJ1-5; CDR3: CASSLAADNQPQHF; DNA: TGTGCCAGCAGCTTAGCAGCGGACAATCAGCCCCAGCATTTT
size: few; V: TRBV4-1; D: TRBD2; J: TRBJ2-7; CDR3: CASSQGVSGAGREQYF; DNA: TGCGCCAGCAGCCAAGGGGTCTCTGGAGCGGGACGCGAGCAGTACTTC
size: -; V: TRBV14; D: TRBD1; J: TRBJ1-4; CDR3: CASSQDEGQGRKKLFF; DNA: TGTGCCAGCAGCCAAGACGAGGGACAGGGGAGGAAAAAACTGTTTTTT
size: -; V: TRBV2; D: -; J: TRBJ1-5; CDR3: CASSEGQGQPQHF; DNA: TGTGCCAGCAGTGAGGGCCAAGGTCAGCCCCAGCATTTT
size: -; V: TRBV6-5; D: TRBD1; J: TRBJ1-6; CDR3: CASSQPGGADSPLHF; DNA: TGTGCCAGCAGCCAACCAGGGGGCGCGGATTCACCCCTCCACTTT
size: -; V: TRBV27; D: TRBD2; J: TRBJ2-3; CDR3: CASSRGGGPDTQYF; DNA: TGTGCCAGCAGCCGGGGGGGAGGACCGGATACGCAGTATTTT
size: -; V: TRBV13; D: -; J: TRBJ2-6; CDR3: CASSLGWNSGANVLTF; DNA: TGTGCCAGCAGCTTAGGCTGGAACTCTGGGGCCAACGTCCTGACTTTC
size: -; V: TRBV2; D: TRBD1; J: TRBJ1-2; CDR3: CASSERQGAYGYTF; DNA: TGTGCCAGCAGTGAAAGGCAGGGGGCCTATGGCTACACCTTC
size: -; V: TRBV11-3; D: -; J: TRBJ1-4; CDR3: CASSSTDNEKLFF; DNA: TGTGCCAGCAGCTCGACAGACAATGAAAAACTGTTTTTT
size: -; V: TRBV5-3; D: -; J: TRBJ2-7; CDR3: CASSFLGEQYF; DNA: TGTGCCAGCAGCTTTCTGGGCGAGCAGTACTTC